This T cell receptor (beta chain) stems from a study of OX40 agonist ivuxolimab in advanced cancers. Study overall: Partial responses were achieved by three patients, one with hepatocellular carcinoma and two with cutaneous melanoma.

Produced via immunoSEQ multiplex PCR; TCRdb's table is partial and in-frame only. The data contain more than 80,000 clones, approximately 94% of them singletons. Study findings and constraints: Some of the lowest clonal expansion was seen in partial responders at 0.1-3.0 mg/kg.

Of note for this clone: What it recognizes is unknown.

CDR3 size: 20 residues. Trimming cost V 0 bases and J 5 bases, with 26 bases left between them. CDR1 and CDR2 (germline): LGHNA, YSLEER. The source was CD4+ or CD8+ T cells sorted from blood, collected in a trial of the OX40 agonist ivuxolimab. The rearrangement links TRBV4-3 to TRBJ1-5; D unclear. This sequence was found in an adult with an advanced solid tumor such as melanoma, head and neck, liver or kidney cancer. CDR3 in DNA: TGCGCCAGCAGCCAAGATGTTATAGGCAGCTCTCATTATATGGATCAGCCCCAGCATTTT. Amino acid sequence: CASSQDVIGSSHYMDQPQHF.